This entry concerns a single T cell receptor beta chain. The sample is drawn from a study of Ad26.COV2.S vaccination and SARS-CoV-2 variants. Study details: Donor was assigned to the Ad26.COV2.S arm of trial COV1001. Intramuscular Ad26.COV2.S at 5x10^10 or 1x10^11 viral particles.

Trimming cost V 8 bases and J 1 base; bases outside gene matches: 14. Germline V gives CDR1 SNHLY, CDR2 FYNNEI. This CDR3 contains 16 residues. Using immunoSEQ multiplex PCR, the repertoire was profiled, and TCRdb retains in-frame clones only, with some absent. The sample lists around 320,000 clones; 86% were seen once. Sample treatment: about 20 received Ad26.COV2.S at low or high dose, single or two shots; 5 received placebo; per-sample allocation not given. Day 63 after the first injection of vaccine or placebo was the sampling time. Expression of Wuhan-strain SARS-CoV-2 spike came from the Ad26 vector that formed the vaccine.

The chain combines TRBV2 with TRBJ2-7; TRBD1 matches at 7 bases. Sequenced material: peripheral blood, taken in a trial of Ad26.COV2.S vaccine versus placebo. The clonotype originates from a person aged 18-60 years who received the Ad26.COV2.S COVID-19 vaccine or a placebo. CDR3 amino acids: CASLQLRATGSYEQYF. The CDR3 DNA reads as TGTGCCAGCCTCCAGCTACGTGCGACAGGGTCCTACGAGCAGTACTTC.